These 6 T cell receptor beta chains were sequenced from one sample in a study of patients and donors after allogeneic stem cell transplantation. TCRdb used MiXCR to reprocess the RT-PCR reads, holding one entry per CDR3 protein. The data show about a million distinct CDR3 sequences, over 15% seen once. The sequencing input was blood, either unsorted or a sorted T cell fraction (not recorded which). The receptor set was obtained from a human donor who was either an allogeneic HSCT recipient or a stem cell or donor lymphocyte infusion donor (not recorded which). It is not recorded whose cells these are; they may come from a transplant donor.

This sequence joins TRBV6-2 or TRBV6-3 and TRBJ1-1, with D uncertain. V shed 11 bases and J shed 0 bases, with 13 bases lying between them. Germline V gives CDR1 MNHEY, CDR2 SVGEGT. There are 13 residues in the CDR3. CDR3 in DNA: TGTGCCGGATCAGGAACCATGAACACTGAAGCTTTCTTT. Amino acid sequence: CAGSGTMNTEAFF.

CDR3: CSAREKWTSETYEQYF. The CDR3 DNA is TGCAGTGCTAGAGAGAAGTGGACTAGCGAGACCTACGAGCAGTACTTC. The chain combines TRBV20-1 with TRBJ2-7; 9 bases align to TRBD2. The CDR3 has 16 residues. The J segment lost 2 bases and the V segment lost 0 bases, leaving 8 bases of the junction unmatched. Germline lookup yields CDR1 DFQATT and CDR2 SNEGSKA (reference sequence).

This clonotype was detected a few times. CDR3 protein: CASSELGEAPGDTQYF. The CDR3 coding sequence is TGTGCCAGCAGTGAATTAGGGGAGGCCCCCGGAGATACGCAGTATTTT. The rearrangement joins TRBV28 to TRBJ2-3, with D possibly TRBD2 on 6 matching bases. Trimming cost V 5 bases and J 5 bases, with 20 bases left between them. This CDR3 comprises 16 residues. Germline CDR1 reads MDHEN; CDR2 reads SYDVKM.

This clonotype was seen only a few times. This chain uses TRBV6-2 or TRBV6-3 with TRBJ1-5; the D is unclear. Trimming pared 6 bases from V and 0 bases from J, leaving 12 bases between. Germline V CDR1 and CDR2: MNHEY, SVGEGT. The CDR3 is 15 residues long. The CDR3 DNA sequence: TGTGCCAGCAGCAACAATATATATAGCAATCAGCCCCAGCATTTT. Translating it yields CASSNNIYSNQPQHF.

CDR3: CASSYRRDGRDEQFF. CDR3 sequence (DNA): TGTGCCAGCAGTTACCGACGGGACGGAAGGGATGAGCAGTTCTTC. This chain links TRBV6-5 with TRBJ2-1, with D perhaps TRBD1 or TRBD2 (5 bases each). The germline V gene encodes CDR1 MNHEY and CDR2 SVGAGI. The CDR3 has 15 residues. V gave up 2 bases and J gave up 8 bases, with 16 bases separating them.

Here the CDR3 reads CASSLEGLGSYEQYF. CDR3 DNA: TGTGCCAGCAGTTTGGAGGGGCTGGGCTCCTACGAGCAGTACTTC. The rearrangement links TRBV12-3 or TRBV12-4 to TRBJ2-7; a weak D match, TRBD2 (6 bases). The ends were cut back, 3 bases at V and 0 bases at J, with 12 bases in the middle. The CDR3 spans 15 residues.